These 6 T cell receptor beta chains originate from one sample sequenced in a study of control samples from healthy donors and cancer patients. Only in-frame clones appear in the TCRdb table, and some are missing; sequencing was by immunoSEQ multiplex PCR. Among around 150,000 clones listed, about 90% were seen once. Sequencing was performed on blood. The source of these receptors is a man aged 30 to 39 in good health.

This clone has a handful of counts. CDR3 in DNA: TGTGCCAGTAGTAATGGGCGGACCCCCAATGAGCAGTTCTTC. It is translated as CASSNGRTPNEQFF. The V call is TRBV10-3, the J call TRBJ2-1; D unclear. Trimming removed 10 bases from V and 6 bases from J, with 19 bases in between. Per the germline V gene, CDR1 is ENHRY and CDR2 is SYGVKD. There are 14 residues in the CDR3.

The chain's CDR3 is CASSRGVETQYF. Written as DNA, the CDR3 is TGTGCCAGCAGCCGCGGTGTGGAGACCCAGTACTTC. The chain uses TRBV7-9 and TRBJ2-5; no definite D call. The germline V gene has CDR1 SEHNR and CDR2 FQNEAQ (reference sequence). This CDR3 is built from 12 residues. V was trimmed by 5 bases and J by 5 bases, leaving 9 bases between them.

The chain links TRBV19 to TRBJ2-1, with TRBD2 matching 11 bases. This CDR3 comprises 15 residues. V gave up 1 base and J gave up 5 bases; unmatched junction bases: 1. Germline assignment: CDR1 LNHDA and CDR2 SQIVND (reference sequence). The CDR3 spells CASSIVSGGDNEQFF. In DNA, the CDR3 is TGTGCCAGTAGTATAGTTAGCGGGGGGGACAATGAGCAGTTCTTC.

The chain joins TRBV6-5 to TRBJ1-2; unclear D gene. Trimming cost V 0 bases and J 8 bases, with 10 bases left between them. There are 13 residues in the CDR3. Germline V CDR1 and CDR2: MNHEY, SVGAGI. The CDR3 is CASSYSRSQGYTF. CDR3 bases: TGTGCCAGCAGTTACTCGCGGTCCCAGGGCTACACCTTC.

This sequence joins TRBV11-2 and TRBJ1-2, with TRBD1 matching 7 bases. J gave up 8 bases and V 5 bases, and 5 bases lay outside the gene matches. The V gene's germline CDR1 is SGHAT and CDR2 FQNNGV. There are 12 residues in the CDR3. The CDR3 protein is CASSEGARGYTF. The DNA of the CDR3 is TGTGCCAGCAGCGAGGGGGCGCGAGGCTACACCTTC.

The rearrangement uses TRBV28 and TRBJ1-6; 10 nucleotides match TRBD1. V lost 5 bases and J lost 7; bases outside the gene matches: 5. In germline, CDR1 is MDHEN, CDR2 SYDVKM. The CDR3 is 15 amino acids. The CDR3 DNA reads TGTGCCAGCAGTGAAGACAGGGGGCGAAATTCACCCCTCCACTTT. Encoded protein: CASSEDRGRNSPLHF.